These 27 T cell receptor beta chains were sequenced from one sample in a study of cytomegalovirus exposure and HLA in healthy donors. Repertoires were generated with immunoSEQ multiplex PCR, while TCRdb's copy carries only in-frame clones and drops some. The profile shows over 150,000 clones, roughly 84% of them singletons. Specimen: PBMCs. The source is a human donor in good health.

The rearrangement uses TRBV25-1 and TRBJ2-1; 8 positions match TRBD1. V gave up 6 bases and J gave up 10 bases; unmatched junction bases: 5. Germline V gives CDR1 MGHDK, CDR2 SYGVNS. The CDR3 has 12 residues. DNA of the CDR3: TGTGCCAGCAGGGGACAGGCCGACGAGCAGTTCTTC. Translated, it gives CASRGQADEQFF. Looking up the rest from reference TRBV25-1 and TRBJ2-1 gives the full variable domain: EADIYQTPRYLVIGTGKKITLECSQTMGHDKMYWYQQDPGMELHLIHYSYGVNSTEKGDLSSESTVSRIRTEHFPLTLESARPSHTSQYLCASRGQADEQFFGPGTRLTVL.

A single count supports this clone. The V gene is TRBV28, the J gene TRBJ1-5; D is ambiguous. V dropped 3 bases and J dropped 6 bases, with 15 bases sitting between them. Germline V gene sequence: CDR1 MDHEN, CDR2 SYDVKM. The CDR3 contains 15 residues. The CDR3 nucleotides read TGTGCCAGCAGTTTGAGGGAAAAGGGCGGTCAGCCCCAGCATTTT. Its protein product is CASSLREKGGQPQHF.

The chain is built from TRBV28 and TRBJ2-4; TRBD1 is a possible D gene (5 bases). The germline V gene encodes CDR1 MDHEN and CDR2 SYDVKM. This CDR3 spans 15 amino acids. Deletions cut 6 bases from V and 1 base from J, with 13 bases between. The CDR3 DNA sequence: TGTGCCAGCAGGGCCGGTGGGGCCGCCAAAAACATTCAGTACTTC. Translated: CASRAGGAAKNIQYF.

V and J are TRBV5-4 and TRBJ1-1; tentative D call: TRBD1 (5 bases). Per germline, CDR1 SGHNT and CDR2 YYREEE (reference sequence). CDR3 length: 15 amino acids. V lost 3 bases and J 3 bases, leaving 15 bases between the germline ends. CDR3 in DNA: TGTGCCAGCAGCTCAATGATCAGGGCGGACACTGAAGCTTTCTTT. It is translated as CASSSMIRADTEAFF.

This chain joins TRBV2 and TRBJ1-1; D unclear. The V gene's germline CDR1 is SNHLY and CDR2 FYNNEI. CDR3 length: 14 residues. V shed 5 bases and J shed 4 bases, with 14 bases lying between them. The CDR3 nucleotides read TGTGCCAGCAGTAAAAGAAAGGGAGGCACTGAAGCTTTCTTT. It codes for CASSKRKGGTEAFF.

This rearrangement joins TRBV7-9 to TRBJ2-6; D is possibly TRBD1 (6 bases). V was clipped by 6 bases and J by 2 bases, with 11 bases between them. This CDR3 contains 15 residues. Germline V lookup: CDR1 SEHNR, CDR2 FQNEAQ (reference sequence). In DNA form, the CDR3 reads TGTGCCAGCAGGGCAAGGACAGCTGGGGCCAACGTCCTGACTTTC. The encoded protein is CASRARTAGANVLTF.

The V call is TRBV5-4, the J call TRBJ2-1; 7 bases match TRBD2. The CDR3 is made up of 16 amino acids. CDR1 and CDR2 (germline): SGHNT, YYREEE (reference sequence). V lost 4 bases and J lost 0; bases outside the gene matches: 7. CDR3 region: CASSPVGGSSYNEQFF. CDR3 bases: TGTGCCAGCAGCCCCGTGGGAGGGAGCTCCTACAATGAGCAGTTCTTC.

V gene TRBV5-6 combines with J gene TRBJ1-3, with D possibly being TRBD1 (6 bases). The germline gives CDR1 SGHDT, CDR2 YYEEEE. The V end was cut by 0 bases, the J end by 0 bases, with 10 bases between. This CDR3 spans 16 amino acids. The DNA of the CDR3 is TGTGCCAGCAGCTTGGGGGGGCGGTACTCTGGAAACACCATATATTTT. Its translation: CASSLGGRYSGNTIYF. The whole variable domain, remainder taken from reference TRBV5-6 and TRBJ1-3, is DAGVTQSPTHLIKTRGQQVTLRCSPKSGHDTVSWYQQALGQGPQFIFQYYEEEERQRGNFPDRFSGHQFPNYSSELNVNALLLGDSALYLCASSLGGRYSGNTIYFGEGSWLTVV.

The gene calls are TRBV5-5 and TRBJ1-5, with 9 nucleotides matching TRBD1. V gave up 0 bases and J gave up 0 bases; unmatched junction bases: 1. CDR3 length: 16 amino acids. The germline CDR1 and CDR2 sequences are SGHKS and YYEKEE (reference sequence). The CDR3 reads CASSLGDRDSNQPQHF. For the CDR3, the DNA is TGTGCCAGCAGCTTGGGGGACAGGGATAGCAATCAGCCCCAGCATTTT.

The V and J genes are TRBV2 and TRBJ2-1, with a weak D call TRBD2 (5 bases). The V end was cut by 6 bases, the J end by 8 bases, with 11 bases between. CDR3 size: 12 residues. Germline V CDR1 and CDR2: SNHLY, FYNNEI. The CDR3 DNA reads TGTGCCAGCAGGGGAGTAGGCGATGAGCAGTTCTTC. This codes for CASRGVGDEQFF.

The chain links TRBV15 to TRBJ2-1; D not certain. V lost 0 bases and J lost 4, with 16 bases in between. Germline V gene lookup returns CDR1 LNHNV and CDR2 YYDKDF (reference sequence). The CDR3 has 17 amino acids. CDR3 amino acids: CATSRESTQYRYNEQFF. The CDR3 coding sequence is TGTGCCACCAGCAGAGAAAGTACCCAGTATCGTTACAATGAGCAGTTCTTC.

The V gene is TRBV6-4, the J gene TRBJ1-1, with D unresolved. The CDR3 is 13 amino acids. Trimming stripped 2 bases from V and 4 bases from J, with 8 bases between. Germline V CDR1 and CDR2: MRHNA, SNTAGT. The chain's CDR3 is CASSDQHGTEAFF. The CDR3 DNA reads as TGTGCCAGCAGTGACCAACATGGCACTGAAGCTTTCTTT.

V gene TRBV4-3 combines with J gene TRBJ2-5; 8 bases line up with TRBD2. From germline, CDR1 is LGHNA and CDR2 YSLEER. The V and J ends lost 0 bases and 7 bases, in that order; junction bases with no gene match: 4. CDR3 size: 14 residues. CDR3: CASSQDRGGGTQYF. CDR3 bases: TGCGCCAGCAGCCAAGATCGGGGGGGTGGGACCCAGTACTTC.

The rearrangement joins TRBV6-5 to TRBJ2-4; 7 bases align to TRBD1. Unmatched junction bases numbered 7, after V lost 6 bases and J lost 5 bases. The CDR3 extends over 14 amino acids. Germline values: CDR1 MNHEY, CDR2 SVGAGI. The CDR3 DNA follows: TGTGCCAGCAGCGGAAGGGGGCTAGAAAACATTCAGTACTTC. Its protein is CASSGRGLENIQYF.

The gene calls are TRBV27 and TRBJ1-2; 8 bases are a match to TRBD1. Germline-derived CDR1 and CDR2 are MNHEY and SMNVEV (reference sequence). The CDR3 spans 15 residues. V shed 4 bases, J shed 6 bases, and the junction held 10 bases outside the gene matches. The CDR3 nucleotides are TGTGCCAGCAGTTCCCTCAGGACAGGGAATAATGGCTACACCTTC. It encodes CASSSLRTGNNGYTF.

The DNA of the CDR3 is TGTGCCAGCAGGCGGGACAGGGTCGACGAGCAGTACTTC. This encodes CASRRDRVDEQYF. V is TRBV6-5 and J is TRBJ2-7, with 9 bases identical to TRBD1. Germline V gene sequence: CDR1 MNHEY, CDR2 SVGAGI. This CDR3 has 13 residues. J was trimmed by 5 bases and V by 6 bases; bases with no gene match: 5.

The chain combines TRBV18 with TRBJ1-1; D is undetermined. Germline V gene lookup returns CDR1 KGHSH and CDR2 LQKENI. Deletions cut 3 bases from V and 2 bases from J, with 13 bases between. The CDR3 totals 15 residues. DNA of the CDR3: TGTGCCAGCTCACCGAGGGAACGGGGAAACACTGAAGCTTTCTTT. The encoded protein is CASSPRERGNTEAFF.

As DNA, the CDR3 is TGTGCCAGCAGCTCGGGACTAGCGGGGGCCGGCGGGGAGCTGTTTTTT. Its protein is CASSSGLAGAGGELFF. J is TRBJ2-2 and V is TRBV5-4; TRBD2 aligns across 14 bases. The germline gives CDR1 SGHNT, CDR2 YYREEE (reference sequence). Trimming at V came to 3 bases and at J to 7 bases, leaving 5 bases not matched to a gene. The CDR3 is 16 residues long.

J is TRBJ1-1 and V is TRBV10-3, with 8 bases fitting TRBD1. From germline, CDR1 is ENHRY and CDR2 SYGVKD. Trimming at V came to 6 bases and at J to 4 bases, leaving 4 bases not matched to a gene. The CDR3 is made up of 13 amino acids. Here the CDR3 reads CAISSTGVTEAFF. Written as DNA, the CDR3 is TGTGCCATCAGCTCGACAGGGGTCACTGAAGCTTTCTTT.

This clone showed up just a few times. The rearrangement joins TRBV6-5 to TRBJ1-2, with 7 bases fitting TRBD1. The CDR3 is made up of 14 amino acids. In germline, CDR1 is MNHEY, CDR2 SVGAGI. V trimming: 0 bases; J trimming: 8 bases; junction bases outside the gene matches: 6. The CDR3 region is CASSYSQGPGGYTF. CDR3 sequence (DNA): TGTGCCAGCAGTTACTCACAGGGGCCGGGGGGCTACACCTTC.

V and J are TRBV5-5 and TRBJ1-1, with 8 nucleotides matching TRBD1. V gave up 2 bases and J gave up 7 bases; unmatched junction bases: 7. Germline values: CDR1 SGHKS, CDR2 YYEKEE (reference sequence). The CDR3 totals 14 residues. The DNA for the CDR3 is TGTGCCAGCAGCTTTCAGGGGGCGCTTGGTGAAGCTTTCTTT. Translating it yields CASSFQGALGEAFF.

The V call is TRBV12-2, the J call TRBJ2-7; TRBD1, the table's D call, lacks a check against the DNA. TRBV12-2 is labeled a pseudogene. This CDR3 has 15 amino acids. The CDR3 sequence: CASRLRRVSSYEQYF. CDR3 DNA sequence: TGTGCAAGTCGCTTACGCAGGGTAAGCTCCTACGAGCAGTACTTC.

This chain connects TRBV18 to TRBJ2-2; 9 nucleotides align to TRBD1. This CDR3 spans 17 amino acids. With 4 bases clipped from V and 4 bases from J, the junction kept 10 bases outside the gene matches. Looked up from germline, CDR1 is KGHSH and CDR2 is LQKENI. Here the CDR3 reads CASSRKGGQGFTGELFF. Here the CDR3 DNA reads TGTGCCAGCTCACGCAAAGGGGGACAGGGATTCACCGGGGAGCTGTTTTTT.

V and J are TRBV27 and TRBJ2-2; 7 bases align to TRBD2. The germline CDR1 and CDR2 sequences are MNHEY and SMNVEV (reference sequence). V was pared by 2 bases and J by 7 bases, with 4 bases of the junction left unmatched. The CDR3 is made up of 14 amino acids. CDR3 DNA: TGTGCCAGCAGTTTAGTGGGGGGGAACGGGGAGCTGTTTTTT. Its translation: CASSLVGGNGELFF.

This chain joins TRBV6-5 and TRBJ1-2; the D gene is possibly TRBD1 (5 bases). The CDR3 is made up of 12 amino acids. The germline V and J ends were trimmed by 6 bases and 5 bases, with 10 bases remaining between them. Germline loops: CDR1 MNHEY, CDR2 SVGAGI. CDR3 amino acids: CASSPTGYGYTF. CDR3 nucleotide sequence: TGTGCCAGCAGCCCTACAGGTTATGGCTACACCTTC.

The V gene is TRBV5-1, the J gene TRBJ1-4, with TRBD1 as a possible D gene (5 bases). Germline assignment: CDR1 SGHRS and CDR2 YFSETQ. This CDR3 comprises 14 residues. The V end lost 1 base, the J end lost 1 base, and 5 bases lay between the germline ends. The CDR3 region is CASSLRGTNEKLFF. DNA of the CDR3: TGCGCCAGCAGCTTGAGGGGAACTAATGAAAAACTGTTTTTT.

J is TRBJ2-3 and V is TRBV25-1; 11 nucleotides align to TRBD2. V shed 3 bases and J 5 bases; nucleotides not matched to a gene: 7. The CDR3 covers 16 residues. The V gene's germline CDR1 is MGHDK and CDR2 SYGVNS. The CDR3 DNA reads TGTGCCAGCAGTGAGCGGGGGCTAGCGGGAGGAGATACGCAGTATTTT. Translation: CASSERGLAGGDTQYF.